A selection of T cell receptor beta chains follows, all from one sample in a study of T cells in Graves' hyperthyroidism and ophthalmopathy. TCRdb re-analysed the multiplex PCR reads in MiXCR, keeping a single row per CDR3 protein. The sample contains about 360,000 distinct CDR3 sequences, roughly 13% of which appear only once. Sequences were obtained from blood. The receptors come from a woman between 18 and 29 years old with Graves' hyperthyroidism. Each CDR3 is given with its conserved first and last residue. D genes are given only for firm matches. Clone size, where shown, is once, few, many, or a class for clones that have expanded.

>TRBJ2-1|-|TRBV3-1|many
CASSQVTFNEQFF
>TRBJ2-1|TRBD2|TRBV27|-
CASTPSGRSSYNEQFF
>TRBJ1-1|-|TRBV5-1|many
CASSGGPGGAGTEAFF
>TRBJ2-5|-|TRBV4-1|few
CASSQRGAGETQYF
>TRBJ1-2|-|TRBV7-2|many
CASSLALSVNITF
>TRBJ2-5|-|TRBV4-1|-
CASSQEEGSLQETQYF
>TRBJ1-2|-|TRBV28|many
CASSLADLYGYTF
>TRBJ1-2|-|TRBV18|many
CASSPQYGYTF
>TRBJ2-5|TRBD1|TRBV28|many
CASSSLGQGQETQYF
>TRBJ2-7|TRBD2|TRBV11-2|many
CASSLPSAGDAYEQYF
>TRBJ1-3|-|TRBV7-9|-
CVGRRSSGNTIYF
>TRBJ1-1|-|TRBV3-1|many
CASSHRLTEAFF
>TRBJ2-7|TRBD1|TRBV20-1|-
CSARDQGASGEQYF
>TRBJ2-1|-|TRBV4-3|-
CASSQGGKGDRHNEQFF
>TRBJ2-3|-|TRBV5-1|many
CASRAMRSGADTQYF
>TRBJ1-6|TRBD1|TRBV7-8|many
CASRLTGGSYNSPLHF
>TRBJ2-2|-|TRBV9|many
CASRNSNTGELFF
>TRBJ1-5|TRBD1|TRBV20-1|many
CSARTGGHQPQHF
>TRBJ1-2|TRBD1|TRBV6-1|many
CASSQPSRTGNGYTF
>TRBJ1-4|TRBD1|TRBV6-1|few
CASTLTRGGNEKLFF
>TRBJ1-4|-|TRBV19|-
CASKLQGSTNEKLFF
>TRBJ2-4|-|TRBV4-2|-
CASSQVSGGGKNIQYF
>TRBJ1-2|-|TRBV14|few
CASSQGRDYGYTF
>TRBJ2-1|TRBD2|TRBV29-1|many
CSVEDLGASGTYNEQFF
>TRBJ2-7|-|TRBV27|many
CASRLAGSVGEQYF
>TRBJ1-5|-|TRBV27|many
CASSSWGNQPQHF
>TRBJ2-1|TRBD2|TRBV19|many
CASSDPGLAGNEQFF
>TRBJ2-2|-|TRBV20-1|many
CSVRPKGVSVHTGELFF
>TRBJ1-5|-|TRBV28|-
CASSLDPGTKQPQHF
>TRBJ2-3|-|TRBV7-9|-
CASSGKRGADSSTDTQYF
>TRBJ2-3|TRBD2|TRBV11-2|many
CASSLDHLAGIGTQYF
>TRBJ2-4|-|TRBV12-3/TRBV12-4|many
CASSLGNIQYF
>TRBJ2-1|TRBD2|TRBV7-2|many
CASSTVASGGAGQFF
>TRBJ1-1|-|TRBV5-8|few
CASSLGGPHMNTEAFF
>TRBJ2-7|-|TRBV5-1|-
CASSMQTGFTYEQYF
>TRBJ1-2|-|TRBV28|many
CASTAAPARFGYTF
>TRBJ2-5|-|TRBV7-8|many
CASSLVPRGVRAREETQYF
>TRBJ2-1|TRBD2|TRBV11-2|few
CASSSPSGPYNEQFF
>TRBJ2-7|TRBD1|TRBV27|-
CASRTGGGSYEQYF
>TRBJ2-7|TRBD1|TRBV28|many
CASSSRDRVSYEQYF
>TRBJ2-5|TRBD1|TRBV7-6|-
CASSSGTGSRETQYF
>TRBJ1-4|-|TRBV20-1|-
CSARQGSEKLFF
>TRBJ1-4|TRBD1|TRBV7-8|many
CASSLGQGLKGEKLFF
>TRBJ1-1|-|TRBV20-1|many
CSAKRGGEAFF
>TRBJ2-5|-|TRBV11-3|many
CASSRGGSETQYF